The sequence of this TCR beta chain was determined in a study of a mutant IDH1 vaccine in newly diagnosed glioma. Study-level points and caveats: Pseudoprogression looked unconnected to shifts in top peripheral T cell clonotypes.

With regard to this clone: Its antigen is still unknown.

The CDR3 contains 15 residues. Trimming at V came to 2 bases and at J to 2 bases, leaving 4 bases not matched to a gene. CDR1 is MGHRA, CDR2 YSYEKL, per germline. Time point: baseline, week 1 (first vaccination visit). As for treatment: pre-vaccination baseline after standard-of-care therapy. Clones were read by immunoSEQ multiplex PCR, and TCRdb kept only the in-frame ones, dropping some. The sample shows roughly 41,000 clones, 92% of them seen only once. This receptor was identified in a man between 18 and 29 years old with glioma. This material consisted of PBMCs, taken from a glioma patient treated with radiotherapy, temozolomide or both. V and J are TRBV4-1 and TRBJ2-7, with 9 bases aligning to TRBD2. CDR3 sequence reads: CASSQQLAGAYEQYF. Here the CDR3 DNA reads TGCGCCAGCAGCCAACAATTAGCGGGGGCCTACGAGCAGTACTTC.